The rows below give T cell receptor beta chains drawn from one sample of a study of radiotherapy plus CTLA-4 blockade in lung cancer. Profiled with immunoSEQ multiplex PCR; TCRdb holds only in-frame clones, not every one. The table records about 41,000 clones, 65% to 85% of them present only once. The source material was peripheral blood, sampled from a patient treated with radiotherapy plus ipilimumab. These receptors all come from a human donor with non-small cell lung cancer who had stable disease on radiotherapy plus ipilimumab. Each CDR3 is given with its conserved first and last residue. Each record gives: clone size, V gene, J gene, D gene, CDR3 length, CDR3 DNA, CDR3 protein. A D gene is named only where the DNA matches it firmly. Some rows mark clone size as missing; the rest say once, few, many or name a class of expanded clone.

>-|TRBV6-5|TRBJ1-1|TRBD1|15
TGTGCCGCGGGGCAGGGGGCGCGAGGGAACACTGAAGCTTTCTTT
CAAGQGARGNTEAFF
>-|TRBV10-3|TRBJ2-1|-|14
TGTGCCATCAGTCTTAACGGGGCGACGAATGAGCAGTTCTTC
CAISLNGATNEQFF
>few|TRBV9|TRBJ1-6|TRBD1|14
TGTGCCAGCAGCGCGGGACAGGACAATTCACCCCTCCACTTT
CASSAGQDNSPLHF
>-|TRBV28|TRBJ1-1|TRBD1|19
TGTGCCAGCAGTCTTGGACAGGGGGGCTGGGGTGAGTGGAACACTGAAGCTTTCTTT
CASSLGQGGWGEWNTEAFF
>-|TRBV6-1|TRBJ1-1|TRBD1|13
TGTGCCAGCAGTAGGACAGGCGGCACTGAAGCTTTCTTT
CASSRTGGTEAFF
>few|TRBV6-1|TRBJ1-1|TRBD1|15
TGTGCCAGCAGTGCTAACAGGGGGAAGAACACTGAAGCTTTCTTT
CASSANRGKNTEAFF
>once|TRBV6-5|TRBJ2-5|-|15
TGTGCCAGCAGTTCCTTGACAGTTCGACAAGAGACCCAGTACTTC
CASSSLTVRQETQYF
>-|TRBV6-1|TRBJ1-2|-|12
TGTGCCAGCAGTGCCGGACCCGATGGCTACACCTTC
CASSAGPDGYTF
>-|TRBV6-1|TRBJ2-5|TRBD1|14
TGTGCCAGCAGCCCCGGACAGGCTCAAGAGACCCAGTACTTC
CASSPGQAQETQYF
>-|TRBV19|TRBJ1-3|-|16
TGTGCCAGTAGCCGGGGACTACTCGCCTCTGGAAACACCATATATTTT
CASSRGLLASGNTIYF
>-|TRBV5-1|TRBJ1-3|-|19
TGCGCCAGCAGCTTAAGGGCCCCTCGGGACTCCTCCTCTGGAAACACCATATATTTT
CASSLRAPRDSSSGNTIYF
>once|TRBV1|TRBJ1-2|-|14
TGCACCAGCAGGATTGTGCGAAAGACCTATGGCTACACCTTC
CTSRIVRKTYGYTF
>-|TRBV5-8|TRBJ1-2|-|13
TGTGCCAGCAGCCCCCGGGACGGATATGGCTACACCTTC
CASSPRDGYGYTF
>-|TRBV7-3|TRBJ1-2|-|14
TGTGCCAGCAGCTTAGCGGGGGCGGACTATGGCTACACCTTC
CASSLAGADYGYTF
>once|TRBV30|TRBJ1-1|TRBD1|13
TGTGCCTGGAGCGGACAGGGGATCACTGAAGCTTTCTTT
CAWSGQGITEAFF
>few|TRBV4-3|TRBJ2-2|-|14
TGCGCCAGCAGCCAAGGGCCAAACACCGGGGAGCTGTTTTTT
CASSQGPNTGELFF
>once|TRBV5-1|TRBJ1-1|TRBD1|13
TGCGCCAGCAGCTTTGGGACAGACGCTGAAGCTTTCTTT
CASSFGTDAEAFF
>-|TRBV30|TRBJ1-6|-|15
TGTGCCTGGATCAGAAGGGACAAAGAGGATTCACCCCTCCACTTT
CAWIRRDKEDSPLHF
>-|TRBV10-1|TRBJ1-2|-|13
TGCGCCAGCAGCGCGGGCCTAAGCACTGGCTACACCTTC
CASSAGLSTGYTF
>-|TRBV27|TRBJ1-1|-|13
TGTGCCAGCAGTCCCTTTTTGAACACTGAAGCTTTCTTT
CASSPFLNTEAFF
>few|TRBV5-1|TRBJ1-2|TRBD1|15
TGCGCCAGCAGCTGGGGACAGGGACCGAACTATGGCTACACCTTC
CASSWGQGPNYGYTF
>few|TRBV30|TRBJ1-3|-|13
TGTGCCTGGAGTGGCTTCTCTGGAAACACCATATATTTT
CAWSGFSGNTIYF
>few|TRBV18|TRBJ2-7|-|13
TGTGCCAGCTCACCGGGGTTTCTCTACGAGCAGTACTTC
CASSPGFLYEQYF
>-|TRBV7-9|TRBJ1-4|-|18
TGTGCCAGCAGCTTAGCCAGCCTCCGACCGGCAACTAATGAAAAACTGTTTTTT
CASSLASLRPATNEKLFF
>-|TRBV5-8|TRBJ1-2|TRBD1|14
TGTGCCAGCAGCCCCACATGGACAGGGGTAGGCTACACCTTC
CASSPTWTGVGYTF
>-|TRBV5-1|TRBJ1-5|TRBD1|18
TGCGCCAGCAGCTTTGCCCCCGCGACAGGGGGCGGCAATCAGCCCCAGCATTTT
CASSFAPATGGGNQPQHF
>-|TRBV2|TRBJ2-3|TRBD2|16
TGTGCCAGCTTTGAGCCGGCAGCGGGGGTGACAGATACGCAGTATTTT
CASFEPAAGVTDTQYF
>few|TRBV5-1|TRBJ2-3|TRBD1|13
TGCGCCAGCAGCTTCCAGGGGGAAGATACGCAGTATTTT
CASSFQGEDTQYF
>-|TRBV6-4|TRBJ2-6|-|15
TGTGCCAGCAGTGACTCAGGGACCGGGGCCAACGTCCTGACTTTC
CASSDSGTGANVLTF
>-|TRBV19|TRBJ1-1|-|12
TGTGCCAGTAGAACAGGGAACACTGAAGCTTTCTTT
CASRTGNTEAFF
>-|TRBV7-8|TRBJ1-2|TRBD1|14
TGTGCCAGCAGCTACCGACAGGGGGCGAATGGCTACACCTTC
CASSYRQGANGYTF
>-|TRBV19|TRBJ2-1|-|15
TGTGCCAGTAGTTTCCCTCAGGATTCCTACAATGAGCAGTTCTTC
CASSFPQDSYNEQFF
>few|TRBV18|TRBJ1-1|-|17
TGTGCCAGCTCACCGACTGTGGCTCCACAACCGAACACTGAAGCTTTCTTT
CASSPTVAPQPNTEAFF
>-|TRBV27|TRBJ1-3|-|14
TGTGCCAGCAGTCTCAGGGGTCCTGGAAACACCATATATTTT
CASSLRGPGNTIYF
>-|TRBV9|TRBJ2-7|-|15
TGTGCCAGCAGCGTAGGGGGCGCGGAGTCCTACGAGCAGTACTTC
CASSVGGAESYEQYF
>few|TRBV5-4|TRBJ1-5|TRBD1|14
TGTGCCAGCAGTCTAGACAGGGGTAATCAGCCCCAGCATTTT
CASSLDRGNQPQHF
>-|TRBV10-1|TRBJ1-1|-|14
TGCGCCAGCAGTGATACTACCGGGGGCTTTGAAGCTTTCTTT
CASSDTTGGFEAFF
>-|TRBV11-3|TRBJ2-1|TRBD1|14
TGTGCCAGCAGCCCCTGGACAGGGGACAATGAGCAGTTCTTC
CASSPWTGDNEQFF
>-|TRBV19|TRBJ2-1|-|15
TGTGCCAGTAGTATAGATGCCCGGCGGAGCAATGAGCAGTTCTTC
CASSIDARRSNEQFF
>-|TRBV4-1|TRBJ2-4|-|13
TGCGCCAGCAGCCAAGACGTAGCGGACATTCAGTACTTC
CASSQDVADIQYF
>few|TRBV7-9|TRBJ1-4|-|14
TGTGCCAGCAGCTCCGGACACGTTAATGAAAAACTGTTTTTT
CASSSGHVNEKLFF
>-|TRBV7-2|TRBJ2-1|TRBD2|17
TGTGCCAGCAGCCAGACTAGCGGGGCTTTATCCTACAATGAGCAGTTCTTC
CASSQTSGALSYNEQFF